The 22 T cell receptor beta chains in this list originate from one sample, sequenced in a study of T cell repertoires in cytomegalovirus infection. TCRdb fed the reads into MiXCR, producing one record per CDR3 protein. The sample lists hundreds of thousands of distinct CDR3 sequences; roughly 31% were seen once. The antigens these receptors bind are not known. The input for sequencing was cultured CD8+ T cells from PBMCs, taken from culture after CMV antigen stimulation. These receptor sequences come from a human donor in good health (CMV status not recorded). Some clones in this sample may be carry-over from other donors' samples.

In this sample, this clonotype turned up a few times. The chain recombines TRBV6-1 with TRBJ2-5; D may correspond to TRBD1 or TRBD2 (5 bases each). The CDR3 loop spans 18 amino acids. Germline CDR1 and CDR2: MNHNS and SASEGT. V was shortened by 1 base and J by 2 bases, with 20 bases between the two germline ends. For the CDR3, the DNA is TGTGCCAGCAGTGAAGGGTTTATTCGGTTGAGGGGTCAAGAGACCCAGTACTTC. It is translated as CASSEGFIRLRGQETQYF.

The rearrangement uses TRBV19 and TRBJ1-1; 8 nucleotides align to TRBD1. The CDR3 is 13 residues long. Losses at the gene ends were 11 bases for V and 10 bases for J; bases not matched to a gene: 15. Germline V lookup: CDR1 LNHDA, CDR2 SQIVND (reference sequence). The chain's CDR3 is CAASQGASGGAFF. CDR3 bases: TGTGCCGCCTCTCAGGGGGCATCCGGGGGAGCTTTCTTT.

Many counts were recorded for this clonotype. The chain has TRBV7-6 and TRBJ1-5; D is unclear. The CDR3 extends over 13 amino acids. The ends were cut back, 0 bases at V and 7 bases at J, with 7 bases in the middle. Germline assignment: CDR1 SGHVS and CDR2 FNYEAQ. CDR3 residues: CASSLAGGQPQHF. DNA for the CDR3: TGTGCCAGCAGCTTAGCCGGCGGACAGCCCCAGCATTTT.

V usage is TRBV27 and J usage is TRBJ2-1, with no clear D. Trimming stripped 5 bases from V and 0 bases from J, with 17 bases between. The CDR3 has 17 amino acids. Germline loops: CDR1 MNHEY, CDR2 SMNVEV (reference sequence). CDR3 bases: TGTGCCAGCAGTCCACCCTTGGGCAGGTTCTCCTACAATGAGCAGTTCTTC. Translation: CASSPPLGRFSYNEQFF.

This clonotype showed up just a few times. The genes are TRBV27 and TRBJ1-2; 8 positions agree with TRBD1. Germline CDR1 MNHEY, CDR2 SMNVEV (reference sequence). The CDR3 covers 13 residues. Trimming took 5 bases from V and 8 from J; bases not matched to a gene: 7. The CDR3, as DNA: TGTGCCAGCAGTCCGAGGACAGGGAACGGCTACACCTTC. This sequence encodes CASSPRTGNGYTF.

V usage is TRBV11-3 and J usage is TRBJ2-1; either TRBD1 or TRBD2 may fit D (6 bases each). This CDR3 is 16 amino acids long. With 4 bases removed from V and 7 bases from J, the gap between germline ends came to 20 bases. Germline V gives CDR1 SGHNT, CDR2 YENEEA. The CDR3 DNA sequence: TGTGCCAGCAGCTCCCGGGTGGGGGGCGGCGGGAATGAGCAGTTCTTC. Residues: CASSSRVGGGGNEQFF.

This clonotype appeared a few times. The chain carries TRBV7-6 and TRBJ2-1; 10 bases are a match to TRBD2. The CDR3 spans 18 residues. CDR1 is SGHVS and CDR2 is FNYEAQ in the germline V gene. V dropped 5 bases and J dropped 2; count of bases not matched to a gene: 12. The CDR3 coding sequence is TGTGCCAGCAGCCACCCAGGGCTAGCGGGGGTTACCTACAATGAGCAGTTCTTC. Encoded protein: CASSHPGLAGVTYNEQFF.

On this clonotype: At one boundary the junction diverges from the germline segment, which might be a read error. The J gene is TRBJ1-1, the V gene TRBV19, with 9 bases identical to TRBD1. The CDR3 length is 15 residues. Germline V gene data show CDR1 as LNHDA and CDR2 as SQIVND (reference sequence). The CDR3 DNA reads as TGTGCCAGTAGTATACTTACCGACAGGGGGACTTCCCCCTTTTTT. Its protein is CASSILTDRGTSPFF.

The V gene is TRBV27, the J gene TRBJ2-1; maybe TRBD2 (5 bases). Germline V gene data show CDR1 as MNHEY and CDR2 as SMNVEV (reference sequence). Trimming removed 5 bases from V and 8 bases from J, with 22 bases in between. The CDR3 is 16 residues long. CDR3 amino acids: CASSKPLGLATDEQFF. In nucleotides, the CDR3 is TGTGCCAGCAGTAAGCCCCTCGGACTGGCCACGGATGAGCAGTTCTTC.

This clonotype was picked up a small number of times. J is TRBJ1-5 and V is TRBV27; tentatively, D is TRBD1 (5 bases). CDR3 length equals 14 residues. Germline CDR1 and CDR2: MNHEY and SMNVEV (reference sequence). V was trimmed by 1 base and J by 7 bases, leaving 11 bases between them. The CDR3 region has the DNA TGTGCCAGCAGTTTATGGGGGATAGACCAGCCCCAGCATTTT. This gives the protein CASSLWGIDQPQHF.

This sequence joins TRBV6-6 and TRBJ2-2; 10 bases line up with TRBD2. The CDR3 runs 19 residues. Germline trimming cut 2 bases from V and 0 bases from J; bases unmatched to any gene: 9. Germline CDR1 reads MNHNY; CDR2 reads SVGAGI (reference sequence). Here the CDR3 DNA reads TGTGCCAGCAGTTACGTCGGGCTAGCGGGGGACACGAACACCGGGGAGCTGTTTTTT. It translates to CASSYVGLAGDTNTGELFF.

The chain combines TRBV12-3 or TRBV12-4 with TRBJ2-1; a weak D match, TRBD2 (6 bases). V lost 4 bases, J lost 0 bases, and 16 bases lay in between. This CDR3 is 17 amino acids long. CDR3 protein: CASSSLWAGNSYNEQFF. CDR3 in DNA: TGTGCCAGCAGTTCCCTCTGGGCGGGGAACTCCTACAATGAGCAGTTCTTC.

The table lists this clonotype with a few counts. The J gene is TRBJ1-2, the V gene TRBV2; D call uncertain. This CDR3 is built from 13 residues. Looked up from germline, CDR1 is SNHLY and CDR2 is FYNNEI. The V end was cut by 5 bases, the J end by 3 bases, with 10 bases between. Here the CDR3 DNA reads TGTGCCAGCAGTCATGCCCCGGACTATGGCTACACCTTC. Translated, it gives CASSHAPDYGYTF.

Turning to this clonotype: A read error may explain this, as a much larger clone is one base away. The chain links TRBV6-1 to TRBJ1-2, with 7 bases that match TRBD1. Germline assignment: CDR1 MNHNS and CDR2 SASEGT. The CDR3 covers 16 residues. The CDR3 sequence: CVSSGQVVRQMSGYTF. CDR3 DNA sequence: TGTGTCAGCAGTGGACAGGTTGTACGCCAAATGAGTGGCTACACCTTC.

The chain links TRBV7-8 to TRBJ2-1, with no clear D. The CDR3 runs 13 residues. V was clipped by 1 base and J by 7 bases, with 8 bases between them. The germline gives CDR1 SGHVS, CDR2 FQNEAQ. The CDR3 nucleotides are TGTGCCAGCAGCTTAGTGGCGTGGAATGAGCAGTTCTTC. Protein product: CASSLVAWNEQFF.

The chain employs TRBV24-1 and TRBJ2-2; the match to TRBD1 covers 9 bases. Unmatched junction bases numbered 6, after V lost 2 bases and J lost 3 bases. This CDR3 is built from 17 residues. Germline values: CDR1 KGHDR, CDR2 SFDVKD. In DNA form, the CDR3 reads TGTGCCACCAGTGATTCCGGACAGGGGTTGGACACCGGGGAGCTGTTTTTT. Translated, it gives CATSDSGQGLDTGELFF.

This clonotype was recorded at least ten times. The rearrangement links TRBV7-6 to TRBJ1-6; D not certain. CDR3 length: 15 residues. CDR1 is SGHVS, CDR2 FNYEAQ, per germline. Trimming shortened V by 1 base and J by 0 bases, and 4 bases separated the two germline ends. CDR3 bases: TGTGCCAGCAGCTTAGGAAGCTCCTATAATTCACCCCTCCACTTT. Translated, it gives CASSLGSSYNSPLHF.

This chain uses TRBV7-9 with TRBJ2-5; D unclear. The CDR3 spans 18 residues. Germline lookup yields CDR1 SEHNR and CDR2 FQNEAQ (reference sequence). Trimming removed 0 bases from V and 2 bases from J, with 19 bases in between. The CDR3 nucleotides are TGTGCCAGCAGCTTAGCGGTTAGAGTAAGGGTCATTCAAGAGACCCAGTACTTC. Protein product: CASSLAVRVRVIQETQYF.

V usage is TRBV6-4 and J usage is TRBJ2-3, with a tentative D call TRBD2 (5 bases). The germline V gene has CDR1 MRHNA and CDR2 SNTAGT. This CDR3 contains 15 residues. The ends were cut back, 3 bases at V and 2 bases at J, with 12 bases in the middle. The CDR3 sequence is CASSEGVRVTDTQYF. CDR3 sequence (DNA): TGTGCCAGCAGTGAGGGAGTTAGGGTCACAGATACGCAGTATTTT.

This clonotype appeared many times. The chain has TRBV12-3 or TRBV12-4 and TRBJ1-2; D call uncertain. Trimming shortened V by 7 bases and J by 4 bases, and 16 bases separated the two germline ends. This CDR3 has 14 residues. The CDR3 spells CASTAGPAGYGYTF. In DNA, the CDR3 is TGTGCCAGCACTGCCGGGCCCGCGGGCTATGGCTACACCTTC.

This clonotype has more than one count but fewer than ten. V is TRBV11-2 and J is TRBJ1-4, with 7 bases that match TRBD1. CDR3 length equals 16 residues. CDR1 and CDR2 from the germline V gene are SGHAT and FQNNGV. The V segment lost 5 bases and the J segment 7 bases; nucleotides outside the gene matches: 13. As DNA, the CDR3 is TGTGCCAGCAGCATCCTACACCCAGGGGGGGGTGAAAAACTGTTTTTT. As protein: CASSILHPGGGEKLFF.

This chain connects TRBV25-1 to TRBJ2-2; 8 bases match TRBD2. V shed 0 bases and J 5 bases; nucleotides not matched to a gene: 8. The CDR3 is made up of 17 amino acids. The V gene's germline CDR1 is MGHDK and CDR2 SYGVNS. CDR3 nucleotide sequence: TGTGCCAGCAGTGAATATTTTGCAGCGGGGGAGACCGGGGAGCTGTTTTTT. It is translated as CASSEYFAAGETGELFF.